The present entry profiles one T cell receptor (beta chain) with its context. This clone's antigen is unknown. Base qualities were left out, and no much larger clone turns up one base away. This entry belongs to a study of blood T cell repertoires in COVID-19 (dated by TCRdb to the early 2020s). Concerning the study at large: Samples covering the acute and convalescent phases of COVID-19 were provided by collaborators in the United States, Italy and Spain. Where available, HLA class I and class II types were obtained from metadata supplied by the sample provider rather than from assay-based typing. Deeply sampled blood TCRbeta repertoires from subjects exposed to, actively infected with, or recovered from COVID-19 were included in the dataset. The samples were drawn from two sources: the first 160 participants of the ongoing ImmuneRACE study, and about 1,300 subjects contributed by 6 global collaborators. Nearly every sample came with metadata listing a de-identified subject ID, COVID-19 status, age in years and sex. The repertoires were made available in a free public database intended to serve as a resource for research on the immune response to SARS-CoV-2. The material from the prospective study consisted of cDNA or gDNA derived from T cells, B-cell-depleted T cells, or PBMCs.

Whole blood was collected in K2EDTA tubes by collaborating institutions according to the institutions' own protocols. Collaborator samples were shipped for TCRbeta analysis as frozen whole blood, isolated PBMCs, or DNA extracted from either sample type. Beyond this particular receptor, the publication reports: How much clinical and demographic metadata was included differed by source and by participant, and the metadata was provided uncurated.

CDR1 MNHNY and CDR2 SVGAGI were looked up in the germline V gene (reference sequence). Unmatched junction bases come to 7, with V trimmed by 4 bases and J by 3 bases. From its cysteine to its phenylalanine, the CDR3 spans 16 amino acids. The entry retains the CDR3 DNA only, 48 bases that are in frame from base 1. TCRbeta CDR3 regions were amplified from genomic DNA using the immunoSEQ Assay, a bias-controlled multiplex PCR. Per the original workflow: The number of nucleated cells in each sample was estimated by amplification of reference gene primers within the assay. Sequence reads were collapsed and filtered to measure the absolute abundance of every unique TCRbeta CDR3 rearrangement. Productive Simpson clonality was computed per sample as the square root of Simpson's diversity index over productive rearrangements. Not all clones reach the TCRdb copy of this immuneACCESS table, which keeps in-frame sequences only. Checked studies attribute under half of the gap to unresolved V genes and leave the rest unexplained. The DNA gave D and trimming, while V, J and clone size come from that table. Counted in this sample were some 270,000 clones; roughly nine tenths of them appeared once. Roughly 8.5% of the sample rests with the top ten.

The clonotype originates from a man aged 35-49 years with active or convalescent COVID-19. The sample consisted of peripheral blood. This chain joins TRBV6-6 to TRBJ2-1; 9 nucleotides in the junction match TRBD2. The nucleotide sequence reads as follows: TGTGCCAGCAGTTCGGTTAGCGGGAGCCACTACAATGAGCAGTTCTTC. This translates into CASSSVSGSHYNEQFF.